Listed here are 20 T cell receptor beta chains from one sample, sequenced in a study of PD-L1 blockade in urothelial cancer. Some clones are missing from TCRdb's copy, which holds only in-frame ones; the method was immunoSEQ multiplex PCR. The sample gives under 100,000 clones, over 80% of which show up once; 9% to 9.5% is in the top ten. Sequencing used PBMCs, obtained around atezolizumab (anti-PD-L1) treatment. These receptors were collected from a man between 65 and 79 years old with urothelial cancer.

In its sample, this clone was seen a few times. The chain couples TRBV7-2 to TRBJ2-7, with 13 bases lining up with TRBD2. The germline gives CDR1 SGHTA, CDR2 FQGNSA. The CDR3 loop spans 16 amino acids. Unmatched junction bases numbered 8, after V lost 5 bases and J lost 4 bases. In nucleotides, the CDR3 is TGTGCCAGCAGCCAAACTAGCGGGAGGGCCACATACGAGCAGTACTTC. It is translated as CASSQTSGRATYEQYF.

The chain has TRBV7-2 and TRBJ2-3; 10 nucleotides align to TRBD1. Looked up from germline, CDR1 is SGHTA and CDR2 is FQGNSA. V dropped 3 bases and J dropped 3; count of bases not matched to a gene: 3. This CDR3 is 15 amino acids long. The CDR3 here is CASSFGQGVTDTQYF. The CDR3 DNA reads TGTGCCAGCAGCTTCGGACAGGGGGTAACAGATACGCAGTATTTT.

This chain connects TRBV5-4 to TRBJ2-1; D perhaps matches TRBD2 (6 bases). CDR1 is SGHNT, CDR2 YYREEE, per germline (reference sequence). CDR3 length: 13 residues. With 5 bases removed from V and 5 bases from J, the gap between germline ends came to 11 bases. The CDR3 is CASSSGLNNEQFF. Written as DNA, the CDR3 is TGTGCCAGCAGTTCCGGACTAAACAATGAGCAGTTCTTC.

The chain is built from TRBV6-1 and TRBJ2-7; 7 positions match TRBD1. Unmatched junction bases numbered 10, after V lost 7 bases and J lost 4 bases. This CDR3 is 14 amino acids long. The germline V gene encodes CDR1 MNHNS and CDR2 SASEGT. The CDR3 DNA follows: TGTGCCAGCACCTCGGGACAGCTAAGATACGAGCAGTACTTC. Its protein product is CASTSGQLRYEQYF.

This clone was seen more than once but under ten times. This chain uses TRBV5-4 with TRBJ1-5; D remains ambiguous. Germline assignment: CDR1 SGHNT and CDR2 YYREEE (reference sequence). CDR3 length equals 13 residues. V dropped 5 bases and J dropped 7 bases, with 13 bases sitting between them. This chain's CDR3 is CASSREGQQPQHF. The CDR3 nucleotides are TGTGCCAGCAGTCGAGAGGGTCAGCAGCCCCAGCATTTT.

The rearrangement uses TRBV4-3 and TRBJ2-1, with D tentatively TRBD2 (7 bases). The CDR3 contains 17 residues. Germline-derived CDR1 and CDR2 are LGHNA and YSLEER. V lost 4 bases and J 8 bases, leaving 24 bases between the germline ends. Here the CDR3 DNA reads TGCGCCAGCAGCCTCGACCCAAGAGGGGCCGGGGGGCATGAGCAGTTCTTC. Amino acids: CASSLDPRGAGGHEQFF.

The CDR3 coding sequence is TGCGCCAGCAGTAATCAGGGGGGCACTGAAGCTTTCTTT. Its protein product is CASSNQGGTEAFF. The chain couples TRBV10-2 to TRBJ1-1, with 7 bases that match TRBD1. V dropped 5 bases and J dropped 4; count of bases not matched to a gene: 4. Germline values: CDR1 WSHSY, CDR2 SAAADI. The CDR3 length is 13 residues.

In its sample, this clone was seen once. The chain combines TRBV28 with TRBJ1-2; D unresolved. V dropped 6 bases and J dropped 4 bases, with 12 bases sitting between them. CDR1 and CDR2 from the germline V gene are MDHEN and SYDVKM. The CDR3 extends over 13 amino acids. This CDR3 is CASRAPEGYGYTF. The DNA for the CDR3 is TGTGCCAGCAGAGCCCCAGAGGGCTATGGCTACACCTTC.

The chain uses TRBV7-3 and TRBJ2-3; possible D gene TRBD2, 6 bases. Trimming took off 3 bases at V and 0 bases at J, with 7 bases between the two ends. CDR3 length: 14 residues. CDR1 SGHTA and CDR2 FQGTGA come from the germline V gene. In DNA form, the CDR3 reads TGTGCCAGCAGCTTGGCGGGAAGCACAGATACGCAGTATTTT. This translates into CASSLAGSTDTQYF.

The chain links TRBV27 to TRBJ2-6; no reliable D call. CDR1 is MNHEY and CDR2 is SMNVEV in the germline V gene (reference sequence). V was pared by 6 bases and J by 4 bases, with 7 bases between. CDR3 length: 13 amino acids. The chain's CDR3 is CASRAEGANVLTF. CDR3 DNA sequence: TGTGCCAGCAGGGCGGAAGGGGCCAACGTCCTGACTTTC.

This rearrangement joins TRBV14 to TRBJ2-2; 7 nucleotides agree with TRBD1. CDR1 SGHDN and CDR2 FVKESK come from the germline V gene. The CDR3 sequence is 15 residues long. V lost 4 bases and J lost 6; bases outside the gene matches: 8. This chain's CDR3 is CASSLRTGGSGELFF. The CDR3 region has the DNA TGTGCCAGCAGCCTCAGGACAGGTGGTTCCGGGGAGCTGTTTTTT.

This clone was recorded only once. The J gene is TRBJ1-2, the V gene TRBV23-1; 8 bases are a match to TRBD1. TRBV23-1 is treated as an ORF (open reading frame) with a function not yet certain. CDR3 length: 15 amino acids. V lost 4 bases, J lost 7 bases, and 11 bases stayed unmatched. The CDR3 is CASSLERPGGGGYTF. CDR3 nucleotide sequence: TGCGCCAGCAGTCTGGAGAGACCAGGGGGCGGTGGCTACACCTTC.

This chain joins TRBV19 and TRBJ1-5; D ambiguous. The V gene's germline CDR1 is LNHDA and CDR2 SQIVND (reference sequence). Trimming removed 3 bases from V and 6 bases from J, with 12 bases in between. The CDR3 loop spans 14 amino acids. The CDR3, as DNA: TGTGCCAGTAGTATTAAGGAGGCGGGTCAGCCCCAGCATTTT. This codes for CASSIKEAGQPQHF.

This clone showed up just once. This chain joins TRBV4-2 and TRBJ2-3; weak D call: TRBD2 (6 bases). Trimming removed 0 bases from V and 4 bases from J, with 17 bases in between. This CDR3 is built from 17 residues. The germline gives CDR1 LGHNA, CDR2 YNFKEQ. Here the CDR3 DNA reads TGTGCCAGCAGCCAAGAGATTAGCGGAACTGGGGCAGATACGCAGTATTTT. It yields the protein CASSQEISGTGADTQYF.

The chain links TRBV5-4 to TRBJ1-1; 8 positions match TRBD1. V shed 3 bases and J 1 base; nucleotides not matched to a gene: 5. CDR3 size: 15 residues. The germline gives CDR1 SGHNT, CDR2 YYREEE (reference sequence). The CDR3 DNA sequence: TGTGCCAGCAGCTATCCCGGGACAGGGAACACTGAAGCTTTCTTT. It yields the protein CASSYPGTGNTEAFF.

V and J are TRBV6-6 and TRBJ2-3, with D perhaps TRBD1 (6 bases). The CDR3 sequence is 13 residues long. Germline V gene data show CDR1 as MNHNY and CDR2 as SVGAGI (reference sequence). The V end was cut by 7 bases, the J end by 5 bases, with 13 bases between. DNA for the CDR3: TGTGCCAGCACTTGGGCAGGGGAAGATACGCAGTATTTT. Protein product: CASTWAGEDTQYF.

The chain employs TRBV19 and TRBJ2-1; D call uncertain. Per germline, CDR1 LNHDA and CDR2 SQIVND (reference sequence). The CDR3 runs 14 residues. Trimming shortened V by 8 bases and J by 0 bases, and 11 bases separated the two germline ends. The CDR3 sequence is CASGSSTSYNEQFF. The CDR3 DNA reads TGTGCCAGTGGTTCGTCTACCTCCTACAATGAGCAGTTCTTC.

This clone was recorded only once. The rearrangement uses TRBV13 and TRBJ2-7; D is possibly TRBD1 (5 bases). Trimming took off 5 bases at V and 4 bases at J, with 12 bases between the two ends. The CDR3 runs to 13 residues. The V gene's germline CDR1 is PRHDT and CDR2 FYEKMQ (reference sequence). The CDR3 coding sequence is TGTGCCAGCAGCACCGGCAGGGTTTACGAGCAGTACTTC. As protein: CASSTGRVYEQYF.

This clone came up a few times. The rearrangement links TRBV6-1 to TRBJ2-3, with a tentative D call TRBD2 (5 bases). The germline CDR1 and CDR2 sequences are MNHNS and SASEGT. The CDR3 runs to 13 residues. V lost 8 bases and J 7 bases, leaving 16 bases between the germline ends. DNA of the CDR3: TGTGCCAGCGGCTTCGAGGGATCTCATACGCAGTATTTT. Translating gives CASGFEGSHTQYF.

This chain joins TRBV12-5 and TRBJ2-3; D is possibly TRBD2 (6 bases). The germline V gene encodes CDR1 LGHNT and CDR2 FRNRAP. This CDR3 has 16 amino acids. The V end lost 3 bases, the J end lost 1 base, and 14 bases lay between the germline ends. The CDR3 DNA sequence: TGTGCTAGTGGTTTTTGGGCGGGAAAGGGCACAGATACGCAGTATTTT. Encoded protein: CASGFWAGKGTDTQYF.